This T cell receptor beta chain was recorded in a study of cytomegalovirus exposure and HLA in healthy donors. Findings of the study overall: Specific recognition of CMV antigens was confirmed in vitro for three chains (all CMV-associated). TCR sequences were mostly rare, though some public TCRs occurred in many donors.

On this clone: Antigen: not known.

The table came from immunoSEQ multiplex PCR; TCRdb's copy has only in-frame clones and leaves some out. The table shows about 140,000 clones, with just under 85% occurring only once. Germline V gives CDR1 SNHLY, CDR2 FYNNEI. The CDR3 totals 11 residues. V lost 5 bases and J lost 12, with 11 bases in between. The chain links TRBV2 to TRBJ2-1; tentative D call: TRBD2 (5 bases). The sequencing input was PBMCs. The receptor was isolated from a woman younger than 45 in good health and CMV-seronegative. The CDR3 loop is CASSYIEGQFF. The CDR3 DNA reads TGTGCCAGCAGTTATATAGAGGGGCAGTTCTTC. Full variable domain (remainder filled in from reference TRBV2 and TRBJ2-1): EPEVTQTPSHQVTQMGQEVILRCVPISNHLYFYWYRQILGQKVEFLVSFYNNEISEKSEIFDDQFSVERPDGSNFTLKIRSTKLEDSAMYFCASSYIEGQFFGPGTRLTVL.